This T cell receptor (beta chain) was obtained from a study of CD8+ T cells in alopecia areata. For the study at large: Tofacitinib ran for 6 to 18 months before 6 months off drug. Scalp area affected, as a percentage, set the severity score of treated patients. Study-level points and caveats: Within the top 100, expanded CD8+ clones significantly decreased with tofacitinib, as did scalp clonality. One nonresponder leaves baseline CD8+ expansion's link to response uncertain.

Noted treatment: oral pan-JAK inhibitor, 5-10 mg twice daily. Remarks on this clone: What it binds is unknown.

Extracted from the samples, RNA was reverse transcribed into cDNA to serve as the sequencing template. This table comes from immunoSEQ multiplex PCR, and its TCRdb copy is limited to in-frame clones, with some not included. The table has fewer than 110,000 clones, around 83% seen once. The V segment lost 4 bases and the J segment 0 bases; nucleotides outside the gene matches: 6. Germline V CDR1 and CDR2: SQVTM, ANQGSEA. The length of the CDR3 is 14 residues. This clonotype was obtained from a human donor with alopecia areata. This chain connects TRBV29-1 to TRBJ2-7; 7 nucleotides agree with TRBD1. Sequenced here: CD8+ T cells sorted from blood, sampled at week 24, from a patient treated with tofacitinib. CDR3 DNA sequence: TGCAGCGTTGCCCTTCGGGACAGCTCCTACGAGCAGTACTTC. It encodes CSVALRDSSYEQYF.